This TCR beta chain emerged from a study of early stage breast cancer tumors. Sequencing used immunoSEQ multiplex PCR; TCRdb keeps in-frame clones, though not all of them. The table shows about 7,900 clones, with around 62% occurring only once. Sequencing input: breast tumor tissue. The TCR sequence derives from a person aged 70 to 85 with breast cancer.

CDR3 in DNA: TGTGCCAGCAGTGGACAGAACTATGGCTACACCTTC. Translation gives CASSGQNYGYTF. The J gene is TRBJ1-2, the V gene TRBV2; the D gene is possibly TRBD1 (5 bases). V lost 4 bases, J lost 2 bases, and 5 bases lay in between. This CDR3 has 12 residues. The germline V gene encodes CDR1 SNHLY and CDR2 FYNNEI.